These 29 T cell receptor beta chains share one sample of origin, sequenced in a study of blood T cell dynamics during melanoma immunotherapy. Sequenced by immunoSEQ multiplex PCR; TCRdb stores in-frame clones only, minus some. This sample yields fewer than 15,000 clones, of which about 91% are seen a single time; approximately 0.2% belongs to the top ten. Time point indicated: pre-treatment baseline. The starting material was effector memory CD8+ T cells from blood, obtained from a patient treated with checkpoint blockade. Receptors originate from a human donor with melanoma.

The chain couples TRBV15 to TRBJ2-7; the D gene could be TRBD1 or TRBD2 (6 bases each). Germline CDR1 reads LNHNV; CDR2 reads YYDKDF (reference sequence). The CDR3 contains 15 residues. V lost 0 bases to trimming and J lost 5 bases, with 14 bases between them. The CDR3 reads CATSREGGWKDEQYF. The DNA of the CDR3 is TGTGCCACCAGCAGAGAAGGGGGGTGGAAGGACGAGCAGTACTTC.

V gene TRBV5-1 combines with J gene TRBJ2-1; TRBD2 is a possible D gene (6 bases). V was shortened by 0 bases and J by 4 bases, with 20 bases between the two germline ends. The CDR3 spans 18 residues. CDR1 and CDR2 from the germline V gene are SGHRS and YFSETQ. Written as DNA, the CDR3 is TGCGCCAGCAGCTTGGGGCTAGCGACAATATCAGTGTACAATGAGCAGTTCTTC. Translation gives CASSLGLATISVYNEQFF.

The chain couples TRBV5-4 to TRBJ2-7, with 10 positions matching TRBD2. V gave up 6 bases and J gave up 3 bases; unmatched junction bases: 3. This CDR3 contains 13 residues. Per the germline V gene, CDR1 is SGHNT and CDR2 is YYREEE (reference sequence). CDR3 sequence: CASTGTSDYEQYF. In DNA form, the CDR3 reads TGTGCCAGCACCGGGACTAGCGACTACGAGCAGTACTTC.

The rearrangement joins TRBV27 to TRBJ1-1; TRBD1 matches 9 bases. After removal of 5 bases from V and 3 bases from J, the junction contained 4 bases not matched to a gene. The germline gives CDR1 MNHEY, CDR2 SMNVEV (reference sequence). This CDR3 is 14 amino acids long. Written as DNA, the CDR3 is TGTGCCAGCAGTGACAGGGGGAGGTACACTGAAGCTTTCTTT. It is translated as CASSDRGRYTEAFF.

This clone was detected once. The chain combines TRBV19 with TRBJ2-3; no clear D gene. Germline loops: CDR1 LNHDA, CDR2 SQIVND (reference sequence). This CDR3 has 15 residues. With 4 bases removed from V and 0 bases from J, the gap between germline ends came to 11 bases. The CDR3 DNA reads TGTGCCAGTAGTAATCGCGCGGCTAGCACAGATACGCAGTATTTT. Translated: CASSNRAASTDTQYF.

The chain links TRBV11-2 to TRBJ2-2, with 9 bases aligning to TRBD2. J gave up 6 bases and V 6 bases, and 11 bases lay outside the gene matches. Germline assignment: CDR1 SGHAT and CDR2 FQNNGV. The length of the CDR3 is 16 residues. The CDR3 loop is CASSFPRIAGAGELFF. The DNA for the CDR3 is TGTGCCAGCAGTTTTCCCAGGATAGCGGGAGCCGGGGAGCTGTTTTTT.

This chain joins TRBV4-3 and TRBJ2-3, with 8 bases aligning to TRBD1. The J segment lost 4 bases and the V segment lost 4 bases, leaving 10 bases of the junction unmatched. CDR3 length equals 16 residues. Germline V CDR1 and CDR2: LGHNA, YSLEER. The CDR3 protein is CASSLRDRGSADTQYF. As DNA, the CDR3 is TGCGCCAGCAGCCTCCGCGACAGGGGTAGCGCAGATACGCAGTATTTT.

V and J are TRBV27 and TRBJ2-3; no definite D call. V gave up 4 bases and J gave up 6 bases, with 8 bases separating them. Germline lookup yields CDR1 MNHEY and CDR2 SMNVEV (reference sequence). The CDR3 covers 12 residues. CDR3 sequence: CASSSRRDTQYF. Here the CDR3 DNA reads TGTGCCAGCAGTTCCCGGCGCGATACGCAGTATTTT.

This rearrangement joins TRBV9 to TRBJ2-1; D might be TRBD2 (5 bases). The V gene lost 0 bases and the J gene lost 10 bases, with 5 bases spanning the gap. The CDR3 runs to 11 residues. Germline assignment: CDR1 SGDLS and CDR2 YYNGEE. In nucleotides, the CDR3 is TGTGCCAGCAGCGTAGCGGGAGAGCAGTTCTTC. As protein: CASSVAGEQFF.

The chain links TRBV6-6 to TRBJ2-7; D is perhaps TRBD2 (5 bases). The ends were cut back, 4 bases at V and 3 bases at J, with 7 bases in the middle. Germline loops: CDR1 MNHNY, CDR2 SVGAGI (reference sequence). The length of the CDR3 is 12 residues. The CDR3 nucleotides are TGTGCCAGCAGTTCCGGGAACTACGAGCAGTACTTC. Encoded protein: CASSSGNYEQYF.

This clone was observed a few times. The V call is TRBV30, the J call TRBJ1-1; D perhaps matches TRBD1 (6 bases). The germline V gene encodes CDR1 GTSNPN and CDR2 SVGIG (reference sequence). V was pared by 0 bases and J by 0 bases, with 17 bases between. This CDR3 is built from 17 residues. The CDR3 nucleotides are TGTGCCTGGAGTGTACAGGTGCCGGGGACATTGAACACTGAAGCTTTCTTT. Its translation: CAWSVQVPGTLNTEAFF.

The chain combines TRBV9 with TRBJ2-2, with D possibly being TRBD1 or TRBD2 (5 bases each). Trimming left V 3 bases short and J 4 bases short, with 16 bases between. Looked up from germline, CDR1 is SGDLS and CDR2 is YYNGEE. This CDR3 has 16 amino acids. CDR3: CASSDETGTGTGELFF. The CDR3 bases are TGTGCCAGCAGCGACGAAACCGGGACCGGCACCGGGGAGCTGTTTTTT.

The CDR3 region has the DNA TGCGCCAGCAGCTGGGGACAGAGCTCTGGAAACACCATATATTTT. This sequence encodes CASSWGQSSGNTIYF. The genes are TRBV5-1 and TRBJ1-3; 7 bases are shared with TRBD1. The CDR3 is made up of 15 amino acids. V lost 3 bases and J lost 0; bases outside the gene matches: 3. The germline V gene encodes CDR1 SGHRS and CDR2 YFSETQ.

This rearrangement joins TRBV30 to TRBJ1-2; no clear D. CDR3 length: 12 amino acids. The V gene lost 5 bases and the J gene lost 8 bases, with 15 bases spanning the gap. Germline values: CDR1 GTSNPN, CDR2 SVGIG (reference sequence). CDR3 bases: TGTGCCTGGGAGGTAGGGCCATCGGGCTACACCTTC. Amino acid sequence: CAWEVGPSGYTF.

This rearrangement joins TRBV30 to TRBJ1-2, with 8 bases fitting TRBD1. The CDR3 sequence is 15 residues long. The V gene's germline CDR1 is GTSNPN and CDR2 SVGIG (reference sequence). J gave up 6 bases and V 0 bases, and 9 bases lay outside the gene matches. The CDR3 region is CAWSVTGGTADGYTF. Here the CDR3 DNA reads TGTGCCTGGAGTGTTACAGGGGGAACAGCAGATGGCTACACCTTC.

The gene calls are TRBV4-1 and TRBJ1-2, with a tentative D call TRBD1 (6 bases). V was cut by 0 bases and J by 7 bases, with 15 bases left in between. Germline CDR1 is MGHRA and CDR2 is YSYEKL. This CDR3 region has 15 residues. CDR3 DNA: TGCGCCAGCAGCCAAGATGGGGGCGCAGGGGCTGGCTACACCTTC. Translation gives CASSQDGGAGAGYTF.

The chain couples TRBV14 to TRBJ1-1, with 7 bases matching TRBD1. Germline lookup yields CDR1 SGHDN and CDR2 FVKESK. V lost 5 bases and J lost 6; bases outside the gene matches: 9. The CDR3 covers 14 residues. The CDR3 region has the DNA TGTGCCAGCAGCTCGGACAGGTATTTTTCTGAAGCTTTCTTT. Protein: CASSSDRYFSEAFF.

The J gene is TRBJ2-1, the V gene TRBV14; the match to TRBD2 covers 11 bases. CDR3 length: 17 amino acids. V lost 4 bases, J lost 7 bases, and 12 bases stayed unmatched. The germline gives CDR1 SGHDN, CDR2 FVKESK. Here the CDR3 DNA reads TGTGCCAGCAGCCTGATTAGCGGGAGGGCCGTCTTTAATGAGCAGTTCTTC. This codes for CASSLISGRAVFNEQFF.

The V gene is TRBV25-1, the J gene TRBJ2-6; 7 bases map to TRBD1. Looked up from germline, CDR1 is MGHDK and CDR2 is SYGVNS. Germline trimming cut 3 bases from V and 0 bases from J; bases unmatched to any gene: 5. The CDR3 extends over 17 amino acids. In DNA, the CDR3 is TGTGCCAGCAGTGACCGGGACAGAGACTCTGGGGCCAACGTCCTGACTTTC. Encoded protein: CASSDRDRDSGANVLTF.

This clone came up once. V usage is TRBV10-3 and J usage is TRBJ2-1; D may be TRBD1 (5 bases). V lost 0 bases to trimming and J lost 6 bases, with 9 bases between them. The CDR3 totals 14 residues. Germline CDR1 reads ENHRY; CDR2 reads SYGVKD. DNA for the CDR3: TGTGCCATCAGTGAGTCCGCAGGGTTCAATGAGCAGTTCTTC. Its protein is CAISESAGFNEQFF.

V gene TRBV29-1 combines with J gene TRBJ2-1; D perhaps matches TRBD2 (5 bases). Per the germline V gene, CDR1 is SQVTM and CDR2 is ANQGSEA. The CDR3 is 14 amino acids. V was clipped by 0 bases and J by 12 bases, with 18 bases between them. CDR3 protein: CSVEDGWETHRQFF. The CDR3 nucleotides read TGCAGCGTTGAAGACGGGTGGGAGACACACCGGCAGTTCTTC.

This rearrangement joins TRBV4-1 to TRBJ1-5, with D uncertain. The V end lost 1 base, the J end lost 0 bases, and 10 bases lay between the germline ends. Germline V gene sequence: CDR1 MGHRA, CDR2 YSYEKL. CDR3 length: 16 residues. This CDR3 reads CASSQGSEHSNQPQHF. DNA of the CDR3: TGCGCCAGCAGCCAAGGGTCGGAGCATAGCAATCAGCCCCAGCATTTT.

This chain joins TRBV16 and TRBJ2-7; possibly TRBD1 or TRBD2 for D (5 bases each). The CDR3 is 14 amino acids. Trimming took 4 bases from V and 1 from J, leaving 11 bases between them. The germline gives CDR1 KGHSY, CDR2 FQNENV. The CDR3 sequence: CASSPQEGSYEQYF. The CDR3 DNA follows: TGTGCCAGCAGCCCTCAAGAGGGGTCCTACGAGCAGTACTTC.

The gene calls are TRBV19 and TRBJ1-5, with D unclear. Trimming removed 5 bases from V and 5 bases from J, with 13 bases in between. Germline V gene data show CDR1 as LNHDA and CDR2 as SQIVND (reference sequence). This CDR3 comprises 14 residues. The CDR3 here is CASSAESGHQPQHF. As DNA, the CDR3 is TGTGCCAGTAGTGCGGAATCTGGACATCAGCCCCAGCATTTT.

The genes are TRBV19 and TRBJ2-1; D is uncertain. This CDR3 is 13 amino acids long. The germline CDR1 and CDR2 sequences are LNHDA and SQIVND (reference sequence). V lost 1 base and J lost 6, with 7 bases in between. The CDR3 reads CASSIVLGNEQFF. CDR3 coding DNA: TGTGCCAGTAGTATAGTATTGGGCAATGAGCAGTTCTTC.

This sequence joins TRBV7-9 and TRBJ2-3; D ambiguous. Germline loops: CDR1 SEHNR, CDR2 FQNEAQ (reference sequence). The CDR3 consists of 12 residues. Trimming left V 8 bases short and J 3 bases short, with 9 bases between. The CDR3 spells CASSGDTDTQYF. CDR3 sequence (DNA): TGTGCCAGCTCTGGGGATACAGATACGCAGTATTTT.

The V and J genes are TRBV9 and TRBJ2-1; maybe TRBD1 (5 bases). V was shortened by 0 bases and J by 5 bases, with 9 bases between the two germline ends. The germline CDR1 and CDR2 sequences are SGDLS and YYNGEE. The CDR3 has 14 residues. CDR3 loop: CASSVEGWDNEQFF. The CDR3 DNA sequence: TGTGCCAGCAGCGTAGAGGGGTGGGACAATGAGCAGTTCTTC. Combining the CDR3 with reference TRBV9 and TRBJ2-1 gives the whole variable domain DSGVTQTPKHLITATGQRVTLRCSPRSGDLSVYWYQQSLDQGLQFLIQYYNGEERAKGNILERFSAQQFPDLHSELNLSSLELGDSALYFCASSVEGWDNEQFFGPGTRLTVL.

This sequence joins TRBV2 and TRBJ2-3, with no clear D. CDR1 is SNHLY, CDR2 FYNNEI, per germline. Trimming took off 0 bases at V and 6 bases at J, with 10 bases between the two ends. The CDR3 is 14 residues long. The CDR3 protein is CASSEAGFRDTQYF. The CDR3 DNA reads as TGTGCCAGCAGTGAAGCGGGGTTTCGGGATACGCAGTATTTT. The variable domain in full, with the rest retrieved from reference TRBV2 and TRBJ2-3, is EPEVTQTPSHQVTQMGQEVILRCVPISNHLYFYWYRQILGQKVEFLVSFYNNEISEKSEIFDDQFSVERPDGSNFTLKIRSTKLEDSAMYFCASSEAGFRDTQYFGPGTRLTVL.

The rearrangement links TRBV15 to TRBJ1-2; D might be TRBD1 (5 bases). The germline V and J ends were trimmed by 0 bases and 8 bases, with 10 bases remaining between them. CDR1 is LNHNV and CDR2 is YYDKDF in the germline V gene (reference sequence). This CDR3 is built from 13 residues. In nucleotides, the CDR3 is TGTGCCACCAGCAGAGATTGGGGGGGAGGCTACACCTTC. Its translation is CATSRDWGGGYTF.